This T cell receptor (beta chain) was recorded in a study of blood T cell repertoires in COVID-19. Looking at the study overall: The study drew acute and convalescent COVID-19 samples from the United States, Italy and Spain. T cells, B-cell-depleted T cells, or PBMCs provided the cDNA or gDNA that served as material.

This clone was seen a single time. V was pared by 5 bases and J by 0 bases, with 13 bases between. The CDR3 is made up of 16 amino acids. CDR1 and CDR2 (germline): LNHDA, SQIVND (reference sequence). Original processing methods: The assay estimated nucleated cells by amplifying reference gene primers. The repertoire was sequenced with immunoSEQ multiplex PCR; TCRdb's copy has only in-frame clones and lacks some. V and J calls and clone size are copied from that table; D and trimming were computed from the DNA. This table has 120,000 or so clones, 65% to 85% appearing once. The chain has TRBV19 and TRBJ2-2, with TRBD1 as a possible D gene (6 bases). The sample consisted of peripheral blood. This TCR was recovered from a woman aged 70-85 years with acute or convalescent COVID-19. CDR3 coding DNA: TGTGCCAGTAGTGTTCGATGGACAGCGAACACCGGGGAGCTGTTTTTT. Translating it yields CASSVRWTANTGELFF. The complete variable domain, with remaining parts taken from reference TRBV19 and TRBJ2-2, reads DGGITQSPKYLFRKEGQNVTLSCEQNLNHDAMYWYRQDPGQGLRLIYYSQIVNDFQKGDIAEGYSVSREKKESFPLTVTSAQKNPTAFYLCASSVRWTANTGELFFGEGSRLTVL.